Below, one TCR beta chain is given with its context. The antigen remains undetermined. This record comes from a study of CD8 T cells in ankylosing spondylitis. Quantitative 5'-RACE with molecular barcodes produced the TCR beta libraries. MiXCR, run by TCRdb on the 5' RACE reads, gives a single entry per CDR3 protein. This sample has under 550,000 distinct CDR3 sequences; roughly 26% occur once, and the top ten carry 0.85% to 1%. Study-wide results and caveats: Prior literature has documented some motif variants in synovial fluid and blood from reactive arthritis. There was a TCR beta motif, made of roughly eight highly homologous variants, that appeared characteristic of ankylosing spondylitis blood. In ankylosing spondylitis patients, matched synovial fluid reportedly showed significant enrichment of disease-linked clones. Disease-linked clones proved CD8+ and comparatively uncommon in peripheral blood.

Sequencing was performed on blood, either unsorted or a sorted T cell fraction (not recorded which). The TCR sequence derives from a male donor with ankylosing spondylitis.

The CDR3 sequence is CASSFLRLNEQFF. The CDR3 coding sequence is TGTGCCAGCAGTTTTCTCCGGCTCAATGAGCAGTTCTTC. The rearrangement uses TRBV12-3 or TRBV12-4 and TRBJ2-1; D is unclear. The CDR3 contains 13 residues. Trimming removed 3 bases at V and 6 bases at J, with 9 bases between.